This T cell receptor beta chain was sequenced during a study of human T cells and chemical hapten exposure (dated by TCRdb to the early 2020s). Background for the entire study: For sensitization, 2% DPC in acetone was applied to a roughly 2 cm by roughly 2 cm area of upper inner arm skin. The mostly female patient cohort included alopecia areata with under or over 50% scalp involvement, alopecia totalis and alopecia universalis. This study followed changes in the peripheral blood TCR repertoire in vivo during primary and secondary sensitization of alopecia patients to the hapten diphenylcyclopropenone (DPC). Throughout the approximately 25-week study period, patients were also given weekly therapeutic DPC doses on the scalp. Blood samples were taken from patients before sensitization (week 0) and then at 2, 6 and about 24 weeks after DPC sensitization. For TCR sequencing, blood came from 25 to 35 alopecia patients at anywhere from one to four time points (pre-sensitization, 2, 6 and 24 weeks). Patch testing was done on the upper back using Finn chambers containing 0.01% DPC, and results were scored after 6 days according to International Contact Dermatitis Research Group standards. Libraries were pooled for sequencing, and variation in per-sample TCR yields was attributed mainly to small differences in library volumes within the pool. On the study overall, not on this receptor specifically: No change with DPC sensitization was found in the number of TCRs above 1 in 1000 frequency, and no evidence of global repertoire structure alterations was found. Repeated subsampling changed both the strength of the expansion versus patch-test correlation and the threshold at which the correlation became significant. Patch test score was positively correlated with the number of PT1 expanded TCRs, with significance at thresholds 8, 16 and 32 but not at 4. Compared with pre-sensitization or healthy control sets, expanded TCRs formed significantly more large CDR3 similarity clusters, which is consistent with antigen-driven responses. Because every patient had alopecia, a presumed autoimmune disease, the patients' immune response might differ from that of healthy individuals.

Trimming takes 5 bases off V and 8 bases off J; junction bases not matched to a gene: 9. The CDR3 runs 15 residues from the cysteine to the phenylalanine. This entry keeps only the CDR3 DNA: 45 bases, framed from base 1. For CDR1 and CDR2, the germline V gene lists LGHNA and YNFKEQ. The time point label here, explained by the study, means: patch test 3, about 24 weeks after DPC sensitization. The treatment or condition label of this sample denotes: therapeutic diphenylcyclopropenone sensitization with weekly scalp DPC. At every patch-test visit, the blood draw took place before the patch test was put on. Patients were eligible if aged 18 to 70, diagnosed with alopecia and judged suitable for DPC therapy, and pregnant patients were excluded. Total RNA was extracted from unfractionated whole blood that had been collected in Tempus Blood RNA tubes. This clonotype was found many times. Its specific antigen is unknown. Base qualities are not provided; no much larger clone lies one nucleotide away.

The library was obtained by RACE. Instrument used: NextSeq 500. During library preparation, unique molecular identifiers were attached to individual cDNA molecules so that TCRs could be counted quantitatively and reproducibly. From each blood RNA sample, both TCR alpha and TCR beta chains were sequenced. The original methods were these. Samples had a median of about 90,000 TCRs, with a range from roughly 20,000 to 690,600. V, J and CDR3 annotation of the TCR reads was carried out using the Decombinator software suite. Every sample was subsampled to the same number of TCRs (28,000) for the PS versus PT1 abundance plots. Expanded TCRs were defined as absent before sensitization and observed at least eight times at the 2-week time point. Through fastp at Q25 and MiXCR, TCRdb rebuilt clones from the public reads, retaining in-frame beta chains. Every entry covers one CDR3 protein and lists the most common genes and DNA from its rows. The V and J calls were determined by TCRdb, not by the authors. Counted in this sample were roughly 53,000 distinct CDR3 sequences; about 10% of them appeared once. The ten largest clones represent approximately 17% of the sample.

The chain employs TRBV4-2 and TRBJ2-1, and TRBD2 matches 10 of the central bases. Here the sequenced sample was whole blood, taken in connection with sensitization to the hapten diphenylcyclopropenone (DPC). This receptor was taken from a middle-aged woman with alopecia areata. Some clones in this sample may be carry-over from other donors' samples. The CDR3 sequence is CASSVSGGAPYEQFF. The bases read TGTGCCAGCAGCGTAAGCGGGGGGGCCCCCTATGAGCAGTTCTTC.